A selection of T cell receptor beta chains follows, all from one sample in a study of blood T cell repertoires in COVID-19. Assay used: immunoSEQ multiplex PCR; TCRdb lists only in-frame clones, some missing. The sample holds about 440,000 clones, about 85% seen once. Sample: PBMCs or T cells enriched from blood (not recorded which). Receptors were obtained from a woman in her late teens or twenties with acute COVID-19. Each CDR3 is given with its conserved first and last residue. Each record gives: CDR3 protein, CDR3 DNA, D gene, J gene, V gene, clone size. A D gene is named only where the DNA matches it firmly. Clone sizes are given selectively: once, few, many, or a class where the clone is expanded.

CDR3: CASRSITGGSYEQYF; DNA: TGTGCCAGCAGGAGTATCACGGGAGGCTCCTACGAGCAGTACTTC; D: TRBD2; J: TRBJ2-7; V: TRBV27; size: .
CDR3: CASSFRVETQYF; DNA: TGTGCCAGCAGCTTTCGGGTAGAGACCCAGTACTTC; D: .; J: TRBJ2-5; V: TRBV7-8; size: .
CDR3: CASSRDSGREKLFF; DNA: TGTGCCAGCAGCCGGGACAGCGGGAGGGAAAAACTGTTTTTT; D: TRBD1; J: TRBJ1-4; V: TRBV5-4; size: .
CDR3: CASSLDGGRANYHYEQYF; DNA: TGTGCCAGCAGTTTAGATGGCGGGAGGGCCAACTATCACTACGAGCAGTACTTC; D: TRBD2; J: TRBJ2-7; V: TRBV27; size: .
CDR3: CASSWRQQETQYF; DNA: TGTGCCAGCAGTTGGAGGCAGCAAGAGACCCAGTACTTC; D: .; J: TRBJ2-5; V: TRBV27; size: once
CDR3: CASSQRGGYTQYF; DNA: TGTGCCAGCAGTCAGCGGGGGGGATATACGCAGTATTTT; D: TRBD2; J: TRBJ2-3; V: TRBV3-1/TRBV3-2; size: .
CDR3: CASSFPLGLYGYTF; DNA: TGTGCCAGCAGCTTCCCCCTGGGGCTCTATGGCTACACCTTC; D: .; J: TRBJ1-2; V: TRBV11-2; size: .
CDR3: CASSQTRDSKETQYF; DNA: TGCGCCAGCAGCCAGACTCGGGACTCCAAAGAGACCCAGTACTTC; D: .; J: TRBJ2-5; V: TRBV4-1; size: few
CDR3: CASSIGVPYEQYF; DNA: TGTGCCAGTAGTATAGGAGTGCCCTACGAGCAGTACTTC; D: .; J: TRBJ2-7; V: TRBV19; size: .
CDR3: CASGFGAFYEQYF; DNA: TGTGCTAGTGGTTTTGGGGCCTTCTACGAGCAGTACTTC; D: .; J: TRBJ2-7; V: TRBV12-5; size: .
CDR3: CASTSGKGQETQYF; DNA: TGTGCCTCGACTAGCGGGAAGGGCCAAGAGACCCAGTACTTC; D: TRBD2; J: TRBJ2-5; V: TRBV30; size: .
CDR3: CASRQGSGNTIYF; DNA: TGTGCCAGTAGGCAGGGCTCTGGAAACACCATATATTTT; D: .; J: TRBJ1-3; V: TRBV19; size: .
CDR3: CASSWGPWEKLFF; DNA: TGTGCCAGCAGCTGGGGGCCTTGGGAAAAACTGTTTTTT; D: .; J: TRBJ1-4; V: TRBV7-2; size: .
CDR3: CASRSGDGMNTEAFF; DNA: TGCGCCAGCAGATCAGGGGACGGGATGAACACTGAAGCTTTCTTT; D: .; J: TRBJ1-1; V: TRBV5-1; size: many
CDR3: CASSVDPRGSDNEQFF; DNA: TGTGCCAGCAGCGTAGATCCCCGGGGATCCGACAATGAGCAGTTCTTC; D: .; J: TRBJ2-1; V: TRBV9; size: once
CDR3: CASSLRRQRLTEAFF; DNA: TGTGCCAGCAGCTTAAGACGGCAGCGGTTGACTGAAGCTTTCTTT; D: .; J: TRBJ1-1; V: TRBV7-3; size: .
CDR3: CASSEQGQREQYF; DNA: TGTGCCAGCAGTGAACAGGGGCAGCGTGAGCAGTACTTC; D: .; J: TRBJ2-7; V: TRBV2; size: .